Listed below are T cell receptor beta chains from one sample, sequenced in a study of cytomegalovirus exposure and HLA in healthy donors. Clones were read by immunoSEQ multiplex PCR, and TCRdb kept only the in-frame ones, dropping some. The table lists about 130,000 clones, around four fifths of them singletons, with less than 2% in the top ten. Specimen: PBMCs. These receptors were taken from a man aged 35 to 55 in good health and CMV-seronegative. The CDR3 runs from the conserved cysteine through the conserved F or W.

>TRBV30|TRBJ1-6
CAWSVSDRSQSPLHF
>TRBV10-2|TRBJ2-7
CASTNRDGSYEQYF
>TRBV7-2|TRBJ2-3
CASSSGLAGGRDTQYF
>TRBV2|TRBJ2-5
CASSIQVQETQYF
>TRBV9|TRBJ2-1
CASSVGSGTYNEQFF
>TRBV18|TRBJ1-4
CASSRTVMDSLLFF
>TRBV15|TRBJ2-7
CATSRAGSHEQYF
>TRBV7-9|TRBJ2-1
CASSLGTSGGEEQFF
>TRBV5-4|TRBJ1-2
CASSPTGTATYGYTF
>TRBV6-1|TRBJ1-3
CASMSDRINTIYF
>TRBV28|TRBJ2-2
CASSARGNTGELFF
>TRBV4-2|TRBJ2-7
CASSQSRATAYEQYF
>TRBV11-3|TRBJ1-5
CASSSRVGQRAAYSNQPQHF
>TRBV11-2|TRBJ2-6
CASSLVGVHSGANVLTF
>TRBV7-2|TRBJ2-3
CASSKDRSGQDTQYF
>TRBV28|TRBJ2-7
CASSPARGTGSKQYF